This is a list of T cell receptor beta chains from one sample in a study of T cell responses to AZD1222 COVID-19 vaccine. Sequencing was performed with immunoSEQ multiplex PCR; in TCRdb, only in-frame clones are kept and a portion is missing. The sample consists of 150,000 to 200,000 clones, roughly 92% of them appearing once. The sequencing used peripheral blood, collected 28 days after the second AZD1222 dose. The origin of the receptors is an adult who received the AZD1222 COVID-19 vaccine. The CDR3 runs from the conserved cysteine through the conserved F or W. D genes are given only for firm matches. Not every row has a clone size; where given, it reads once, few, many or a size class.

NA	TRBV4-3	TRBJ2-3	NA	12	CASSQEGDTQYF	TGCGCCAGCAGCCAAGAGGGAGATACGCAGTATTTT
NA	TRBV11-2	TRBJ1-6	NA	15	CASSLLGVDNSPLHF	TGTGCCAGCAGCCTGTTGGGGGTTGATAATTCACCCCTCCACTTT
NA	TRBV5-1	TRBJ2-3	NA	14	CASTIARSTDTQYF	TGCGCCAGCACGATAGCCCGGAGCACAGATACGCAGTATTTT
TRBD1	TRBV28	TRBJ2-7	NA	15	CASSLQGTGGGEQYF	TGTGCCAGCAGTTTACAGGGGACAGGGGGCGGGGAGCAGTACTTC
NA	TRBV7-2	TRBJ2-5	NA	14	CASSLALTEETQYF	TGTGCCAGCAGCTTAGCGCTTACAGAAGAGACCCAGTACTTC
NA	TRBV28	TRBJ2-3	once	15	CASRSPGTERDTQYF	TGTGCCAGCAGATCCCCCGGGACCGAGCGCGATACGCAGTATTTT
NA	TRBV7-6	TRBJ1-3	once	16	CASSLDIRGSGNTIYF	TGTGCCAGCAGCCTTGACATCAGAGGCTCTGGAAACACCATATATTTT
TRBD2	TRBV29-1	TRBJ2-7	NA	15	CSVEAPGLAAYEQYF	TGCAGCGTTGAAGCTCCGGGACTAGCGGCTTACGAGCAGTACTTC
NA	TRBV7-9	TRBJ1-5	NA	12	CASSSTGGAQHF	TGTGCCAGCAGCAGCACAGGAGGTGCCCAGCATTTT
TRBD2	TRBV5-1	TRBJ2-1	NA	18	CASSWASGSPRVYNEQFF	TGCGCCAGCAGCTGGGCTAGCGGGAGTCCTAGGGTTTACAATGAGCAGTTCTTC
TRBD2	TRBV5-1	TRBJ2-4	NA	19	CASSLIYGGSSSAKNIQYF	TGCGCCAGCAGCTTAATTTATGGCGGGAGCAGTTCGGCCAAAAACATTCAGTACTTC
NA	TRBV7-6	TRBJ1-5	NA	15	CASSLDSGSNQPQHF	TGTGCCAGCAGCTTAGACTCAGGAAGCAATCAGCCCCAGCATTTT
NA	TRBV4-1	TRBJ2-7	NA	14	CASSQVEDSYEQYF	TGCGCCAGCAGTCAGGTCGAAGACTCCTACGAGCAGTACTTC
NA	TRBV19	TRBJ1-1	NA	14	CASSKGRRNTEAFF	TGTGCCAGTAGTAAAGGCAGGAGAAACACTGAAGCTTTCTTT
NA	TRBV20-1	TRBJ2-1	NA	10	CSAREGKQFF	TGCAGTGCTAGAGAGGGGAAGCAGTTCTTC
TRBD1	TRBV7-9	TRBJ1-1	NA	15	CASSPLTGVNTEAFF	TGTGCCAGCAGCCCCCTGACAGGGGTGAACACTGAAGCTTTCTTT
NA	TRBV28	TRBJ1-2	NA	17	CASSLALGRGTVYGYTF	TGTGCCAGCAGTTTAGCCTTGGGCCGGGGGACGGTCTATGGCTACACCTTC
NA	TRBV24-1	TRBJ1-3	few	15	CATSDSPGPGNTIYF	TGTGCCACCAGTGATTCCCCCGGACCTGGAAACACCATATATTTT
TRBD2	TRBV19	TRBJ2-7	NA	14	CASSISGLAGEQYF	TGTGCCAGTAGTATATCGGGACTAGCAGGAGAGCAGTACTTC
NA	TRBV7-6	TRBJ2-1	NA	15	CASSPDSGGYNEQFF	TGTGCCAGCAGCCCCGACTCCGGGGGTTACAATGAGCAGTTCTTC
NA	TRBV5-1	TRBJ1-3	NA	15	CASSPDRNSGNTIYF	TGCGCCAGCAGCCCGGACAGAAACTCTGGAAACACCATATATTTT
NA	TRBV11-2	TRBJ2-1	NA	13	CASSIDRNNEQFF	TGTGCCAGCAGCATCGACAGAAACAATGAGCAGTTCTTC
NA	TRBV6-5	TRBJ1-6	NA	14	CASSYSTDNSPLHF	TGTGCCAGCAGTTACTCGACAGATAATTCACCCCTCCACTTT
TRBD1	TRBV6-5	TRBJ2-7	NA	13	CASLGQGTYEQYF	TGTGCCAGCCTCGGACAGGGCACCTACGAGCAGTACTTC
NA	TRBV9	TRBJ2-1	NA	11	CASSLGAEQFF	TGTGCCAGCAGTCTGGGCGCTGAGCAGTTCTTC
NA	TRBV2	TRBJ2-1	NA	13	CASRLAYPNEQFF	TGTGCCAGCAGACTAGCCTATCCTAATGAGCAGTTCTTC
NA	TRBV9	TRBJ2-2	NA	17	CASSVNQDTSNTGELFF	TGTGCCAGCAGCGTAAATCAGGACACCTCGAACACCGGGGAGCTGTTTTTT
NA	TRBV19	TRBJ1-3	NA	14	CASSTTVSGNTIYF	TGTGCCAGTAGTACAACAGTCTCTGGAAACACCATATATTTT
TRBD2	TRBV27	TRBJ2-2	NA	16	CASSLSWRELIGELFF	TGTGCCAGCAGTTTATCGTGGCGGGAGTTAATCGGGGAGCTGTTTTTT
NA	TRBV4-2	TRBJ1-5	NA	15	CASSQGERGDQPQHF	TGTGCCAGCAGCCAAGGAGAAAGGGGAGATCAGCCCCAGCATTTT
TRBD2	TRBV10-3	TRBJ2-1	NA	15	CAISIAGGYYNEQFF	TGTGCCATCAGTATAGCGGGAGGCTACTACAATGAGCAGTTCTTC